A single sample is the source of the 11 T cell receptor beta chains below, sequenced in a study of shared clonotypes between healthy human individuals. Produced via immunoSEQ multiplex PCR; TCRdb's table is partial and in-frame only. This table holds over 700,000 clones, roughly 72% found once. Sequencing was performed on memory CD4+ T cells sorted from blood. Specified subset: CD45RA-negative fraction. The receptors come from a woman in her thirties in good health.

This rearrangement joins TRBV5-5 to TRBJ1-4; 7 positions match TRBD1. In germline, CDR1 is SGHKS, CDR2 YYEKEE (reference sequence). V dropped 8 bases and J dropped 8; count of bases not matched to a gene: 9. The CDR3 has 13 amino acids. CDR3 loop: CASGKGAREKLFF. The CDR3 DNA follows: TGTGCCAGTGGGAAGGGGGCTAGGGAAAAACTGTTTTTT.

DNA of the CDR3: TGCAGTGCCCAATTTAAAGATACGCAGTATTTT. It codes for CSAQFKDTQYF. This chain joins TRBV20-1 and TRBJ2-3, with no clear D. Germline V gives CDR1 DFQATT, CDR2 SNEGSKA (reference sequence). The CDR3 is made up of 11 amino acids. The germline V and J ends were trimmed by 6 bases and 5 bases, with 9 bases remaining between them.

J is TRBJ2-7 and V is TRBV5-1; TRBD2 aligns across 9 bases. Germline values: CDR1 SGHRS, CDR2 YFSETQ. This CDR3 region has 14 residues. With V trimmed by 0 bases and J by 4 bases, 2 bases remained unmatched. The CDR3 DNA reads TGCGCCAGCAGCTTGGAGAGCGGGAGGTACGAGCAGTACTTC. The encoded protein is CASSLESGRYEQYF.

This clone occurred a few times. A read error is possible here, since a much larger clone lies one base away. Other DNA sequences in the same sample also yield this CDR3. The chain joins TRBV7-3 to TRBJ2-1, with TRBD1 matching over 9 bases. The CDR3 consists of 13 residues. The V gene's germline CDR1 is SGHTA and CDR2 FQGTGA. J lost 7 bases, V lost 4 bases, and 2 bases had no gene match. CDR3 amino acids: CASSSGQGNEQFF. The CDR3 DNA follows: TGTGCCAGCAGCTCGGGACAGGGTAATGAGCAGTTCTTC.

This clone has just one count. This probably arose from a read error, given a far larger clone one base away. The V gene is TRBV2, the J gene TRBJ2-7, with D perhaps matching TRBD2 (5 bases). Germline lookup yields CDR1 SNHLY and CDR2 FYNNEI. The CDR3 runs to 16 residues. CDR3 loop: CASSYSMPGLQYELYF. CDR3 DNA: TGTGCCAGCAGTTACTCGATGCCTGGACTTCAATACGAGCTGTACTTC.

The chain joins TRBV7-2 to TRBJ2-5; 8 nucleotides align to TRBD2. There are 16 residues in the CDR3. CDR1 is SGHTA, CDR2 FQGNSA, per germline. Losses at the gene ends were 5 bases for V and 7 bases for J; bases not matched to a gene: 15. The CDR3 nucleotides are TGTGCCAGCAGCCCCCAGACGGGACTTCGGGAGGGGACCCAGTACTTC. This sequence encodes CASSPQTGLREGTQYF.

The chain carries TRBV6-5 and TRBJ1-1; a possible D gene is TRBD1 (5 bases). The CDR3 consists of 15 residues. V lost 7 bases and J 1 base, leaving 16 bases between the germline ends. Germline V lookup: CDR1 MNHEY, CDR2 SVGAGI. CDR3 residues: CASNHIGGANTEAFF. The CDR3 DNA sequence: TGTGCCAGCAATCATATCGGGGGAGCGAACACTGAAGCTTTCTTT.

The chain recombines TRBV4-2 with TRBJ2-2; tentatively, D is TRBD2 (6 bases). This CDR3 is 16 amino acids long. CDR1 is LGHNA and CDR2 is YNFKEQ in the germline V gene. V lost 0 bases and J 0 bases, leaving 8 bases between the germline ends. For the CDR3, the DNA is TGTGCCAGCAGCCAAGAAGGGAGGCCGAACACCGGGGAGCTGTTTTTT. Its protein product is CASSQEGRPNTGELFF.

The chain uses TRBV19 and TRBJ1-4; TRBD1 matches at 10 bases. The V segment lost 8 bases and the J segment 10 bases; nucleotides outside the gene matches: 13. The CDR3 spans 15 residues. From germline, CDR1 is LNHDA and CDR2 SQIVND (reference sequence). The CDR3, as DNA: TGTGCCAGTCGCCCAGGGCGGACAGGGGGAACAAAACTGTTTTTT. The encoded protein is CASRPGRTGGTKLFF.

The count of this clone is one. The V gene is TRBV5-1, the J gene TRBJ2-1; TRBD2 agrees at 15 bases. V lost 3 bases and J lost 7; bases outside the gene matches: 5. The CDR3 loop spans 16 amino acids. Germline assignment: CDR1 SGHRS and CDR2 YFSETQ. The CDR3 coding sequence is TGCGCCAGCAGCTCAGGACTAGCGGGAGGGTGGAATGAGCAGTTCTTC. Translated: CASSSGLAGGWNEQFF. Full variable domain (remainder filled in from reference TRBV5-1 and TRBJ2-1): KAGVTQTPRYLIKTRGQQVTLSCSPISGHRSVSWYQQTPGQGLQFLFEYFSETQRNKGNFPGRFSGRQFSNSRSEMNVSTLELGDSALYLCASSSGLAGGWNEQFFGPGTRLTVL.

A single count supports this clone. The rearrangement links TRBV2 to TRBJ2-1; tentatively, D is TRBD1 (6 bases). The CDR3 is 14 amino acids. V was cut by 7 bases and J by 1 base, with 11 bases left in between. CDR1 and CDR2 from the germline V gene are SNHLY and FYNNEI. The CDR3 is CASKTRGSYNEQFF. The CDR3 DNA reads TGTGCCAGCAAAACTAGGGGGTCCTACAATGAGCAGTTCTTC.